This TCR beta chain emerged from a study of T-cell reconstitution after alpha-beta-depleted transplantation in children. This clonotype is a singleton in its sample. Since a much larger clone is just one base distant, this may be a read error. The CDR3 runs 15 residues. Germline V gene data show CDR1 as SGHAT and CDR2 as FQNNGV. Using unique molecular identifiers, the investigators prepared the TCRbeta library. TCRdb reanalysed the PCR reads using MiXCR and keeps one entry per CDR3 protein. The sample records some 250,000 distinct CDR3 sequences, 9.5% to 15% being singletons. The receptor was isolated from a human donor who donated a stem cell graft to a child with acute lymphoblastic leukemia. The rearrangement links TRBV11-2 to TRBJ2-5; 7 positions match TRBD1. Sequenced here: PBMCs from the stem cell graft donor, sampled from the stem cell graft. The CDR3 sequence: CASILGRGWQETQYF. CDR3 nucleotides: TGTGCCAGCATCTTAGGCAGGGGGTGGCAAGAGACCCAGTACTTC.